This entry lists 21 T cell receptor beta chains sequenced from one sample in a study of blood T cells in healthy people across ages. The authors ran a second PCR of about 7 to 12 cycles using a sample-barcoded 5' primer and a J-beta primer mix. MiXCR, run by TCRdb on the 5' RACE reads, gives a single entry per CDR3 protein. The table lists some 320,000 distinct CDR3 sequences, roughly 27% of them singletons. Sample: blood. The receptors were sampled from a woman aged 70-85 years in good health.

This clonotype has at least ten counts. The V and J genes are TRBV11-2 and TRBJ2-3; TRBD2 aligns across 7 bases. J gave up 4 bases and V 2 bases, and 6 bases lay outside the gene matches. The CDR3 runs to 15 residues. Looked up from germline, CDR1 is SGHAT and CDR2 is FQNNGV. The CDR3 region is CASSLLAGVSDTQYF. The CDR3 DNA follows: TGTGCCAGCAGCTTACTGGCGGGAGTCTCAGATACGCAGTATTTT.

This clonotype was picked up a small number of times. This chain connects TRBV7-2 to TRBJ2-5; 9 bases map to TRBD2. This CDR3 contains 16 residues. Looked up from germline, CDR1 is SGHTA and CDR2 is FQGNSA. V shed 1 base, J shed 5 bases, and the junction held 8 bases outside the gene matches. The CDR3 region is CASSLGFAGGLETQYF. CDR3 DNA: TGTGCCAGCAGCTTAGGGTTCGCGGGAGGGCTCGAGACCCAGTACTTC.

This clonotype has only a few counts. The chain uses TRBV28 and TRBJ2-6; D is undetermined. CDR3 length equals 17 residues. CDR1 MDHEN and CDR2 SYDVKM come from the germline V gene. Trimming removed 3 bases from V and 0 bases from J, with 12 bases in between. The CDR3 sequence: CASSFQKKSSGANVLTF. DNA for the CDR3: TGTGCCAGCAGTTTTCAGAAAAAGAGCTCTGGGGCCAACGTCCTGACTTTC.

The chain's CDR3 is CASSLSSDNGGEKLFF. DNA for the CDR3: TGCGCCAGCAGCCTATCGTCCGACAACGGGGGTGAAAAACTGTTTTTT. The J gene is TRBJ1-4, the V gene TRBV5-1; TRBD1 is a possible D gene (5 bases). CDR3 length: 16 residues. V was shortened by 4 bases and J by 7 bases, with 20 bases between the two germline ends. Germline V CDR1 and CDR2: SGHRS, YFSETQ.

The genes are TRBV24-1 and TRBJ1-2; 8 bases match TRBD1. The V gene end was trimmed by 2 bases and the J gene end by 3 bases; junction bases not matched to a gene: 4. CDR3 length equals 15 residues. CDR1 is KGHDR and CDR2 is SFDVKD in the germline V gene. CDR3 in amino acids: CATSDSRGRDYGYTF. The CDR3 DNA follows: TGTGCCACCAGTGATTCCAGGGGGCGCGACTATGGCTACACCTTC.

V is TRBV20-1 and J is TRBJ1-4; TRBD1 matches at 8 bases. The CDR3 contains 11 residues. V dropped 0 bases and J dropped 14; count of bases not matched to a gene: 2. The germline CDR1 and CDR2 sequences are DFQATT and SNEGSKA (reference sequence). DNA of the CDR3: TGCAGTGCTAGAGACAGGGGGCGCCTGTTTTTT. Protein sequence: CSARDRGRLFF.

The genes are TRBV4-3 and TRBJ2-2; 7 bases line up with TRBD2. Trimming cost V 0 bases and J 4 bases; bases outside gene matches: 8. Germline V gene sequence: CDR1 LGHNA, CDR2 YSLEER. The CDR3 has 17 residues. The CDR3 loop is CASSQDLVREITGELFF. In DNA form, the CDR3 reads TGCGCCAGCAGCCAAGATCTTGTGCGGGAGATCACCGGGGAGCTGTTTTTT.

This clonotype rates as medium-sized. The chain uses TRBV12-3 or TRBV12-4 and TRBJ1-1; tentative D call: TRBD1 (5 bases). The CDR3 spans 12 residues. V lost 3 bases and J 8 bases, leaving 10 bases between the germline ends. CDR3 in amino acids: CASSFNPGEAFF. CDR3 DNA sequence: TGTGCCAGCAGTTTTAATCCAGGGGAAGCTTTCTTT.

V usage is TRBV6-5 and J usage is TRBJ2-7; 12 nucleotides line up with TRBD1. After removal of 6 bases from V and 4 bases from J, the junction contained 4 bases not matched to a gene. Per the germline V gene, CDR1 is MNHEY and CDR2 is SVGAGI. This CDR3 has 14 residues. The CDR3 spells CASRGDRGRYEQYF. The CDR3 nucleotides read TGTGCCAGCAGGGGGGACAGGGGGCGATACGAGCAGTACTTC.

This chain joins TRBV5-1 and TRBJ2-2, with unresolved D. CDR1 is SGHRS and CDR2 is YFSETQ in the germline V gene. The CDR3 covers 15 residues. V lost 4 bases and J lost 0, with 10 bases in between. The CDR3 protein is CASSPQDPNTGELFF. The DNA for the CDR3 is TGCGCCAGCAGCCCCCAAGACCCGAACACCGGGGAGCTGTTTTTT. The entire variable domain, with the rest obtained from reference TRBV5-1 and TRBJ2-2, is as follows: KAGVTQTPRYLIKTRGQQVTLSCSPISGHRSVSWYQQTPGQGLQFLFEYFSETQRNKGNFPGRFSGRQFSNSRSEMNVSTLELGDSALYLCASSPQDPNTGELFFGEGSRLTVL.

V usage is TRBV5-8 and J usage is TRBJ2-1; the D is unclear. The J call may not be correct, given that the DNA end is closer to TRBJ2-7. The CDR3 loop spans 14 amino acids. Germline V gene data show CDR1 as SGHTS and CDR2 as YDEGEE. This chain's CDR3 is CASRNPTRLYEQYF. The CDR3 DNA sequence: TGTGCCAGCAGGAACCCGACCCGGCTCTACGAGCAGTACTTC.

The rearrangement links TRBV28 to TRBJ2-7; 12 nucleotides align to TRBD2. The CDR3 covers 14 residues. V shed 6 bases, J shed 1 base, and the junction held 1 base outside the gene matches. Germline CDR1 is MDHEN and CDR2 is SYDVKM. The CDR3 loop reads CASRGLAGSYEQYF. CDR3 nucleotides: TGTGCCAGCAGGGGACTAGCGGGTTCCTACGAGCAGTACTTC.

The DNA of the CDR3 is TGTGCCAGCTCGGATAGGTCGGGGGTATACCAAGAGACCCAGTACTTC. Translated, it gives CASSDRSGVYQETQYF. This rearrangement joins TRBV6-9 to TRBJ2-5, with D possibly being TRBD2 (6 bases). Trimming took off 8 bases at V and 0 bases at J, with 19 bases between the two ends. CDR1 and CDR2 from the germline V gene are MNHGY and SVAAGI. This CDR3 comprises 16 residues.

This clonotype was counted between two and nine times. The genes are TRBV4-2 and TRBJ2-5; D remains ambiguous. This CDR3 has 13 amino acids. Germline V CDR1 and CDR2: LGHNA, YNFKEQ. Trimming left V 0 bases short and J 13 bases short, with 15 bases between. The CDR3: CASSQDLEPQRYF. As DNA, the CDR3 is TGTGCCAGCAGCCAAGATCTGGAGCCCCAACGGTACTTC.

The chain employs TRBV20-1 and TRBJ2-1, with 12 bases lining up with TRBD2. The CDR3 runs to 15 residues. Trimming cost V 5 bases and J 2 bases; bases outside gene matches: 4. CDR1 and CDR2 from the germline V gene are DFQATT and SNEGSKA (reference sequence). CDR3 nucleotides: TGCAGTGCTTCTAGCGGGAGGGTCCCCTACAATGAGCAGTTCTTC. Translated, it gives CSASSGRVPYNEQFF.

This clonotype was detected ten times or more. V and J are TRBV25-1 and TRBJ2-5, with a possible D match to TRBD2 (5 bases). The germline V gene has CDR1 MGHDK and CDR2 SYGVNS. The ends were cut back, 3 bases at V and 5 bases at J, with 16 bases in the middle. This CDR3 is 15 amino acids long. CDR3 DNA: TGTGCCAGCAGTGATGGGATTAGGGAGAGGGAGACCCAGTACTTC. This encodes CASSDGIRERETQYF.

The rearrangement joins TRBV20-1 to TRBJ2-5, with D unclear. The germline V and J ends were trimmed by 1 base and 2 bases, with 5 bases remaining between them. The CDR3 is 12 residues long. CDR1 and CDR2 (germline): DFQATT, SNEGSKA (reference sequence). The CDR3 spells CSARAQQETQYF. The DNA for the CDR3 is TGCAGTGCTAGAGCCCAGCAAGAGACCCAGTACTTC.

This clonotype was seen many times. The chain has TRBV4-1 and TRBJ1-4; D is undetermined. CDR3 size: 17 residues. CDR1 MGHRA and CDR2 YSYEKL come from the germline V gene. The V and J ends lost 0 bases and 4 bases respectively, with 15 bases between them. The CDR3 nucleotides are TGCGCCAGCAGCCAAGAAGTGCGGTTGGGCGATAATGAAAAACTGTTTTTT. This sequence encodes CASSQEVRLGDNEKLFF.

V is TRBV7-9 and J is TRBJ2-4, with D unclear. The CDR3 is 14 amino acids. Germline loops: CDR1 SEHNR, CDR2 FQNEAQ (reference sequence). V was clipped by 3 bases and J by 8 bases, with 14 bases between them. CDR3 loop: CASSLARAKDIQYF. DNA of the CDR3: TGTGCCAGCAGCTTGGCCCGTGCCAAGGACATTCAGTACTTC.

Turning to this clonotype: One junction end disagrees with the germline gene, perhaps due to a read error. The CDR3 coding sequence is TGTGCCAGCAGTCCAGCGCGCAGGGGGAACACTGAAGCTTCCTTT. Residues: CASSPARRGNTEASF. The genes are TRBV28 and TRBJ1-1, with 7 bases lining up with TRBD1. CDR1 and CDR2 (germline): MDHEN, SYDVKM. The CDR3 totals 15 residues.

The rearrangement uses TRBV18 and TRBJ2-3, with D perhaps matching TRBD2 (6 bases). The germline V gene encodes CDR1 KGHSH and CDR2 LQKENI. Trimming removed 2 bases at V and 1 base at J, with 10 bases between. The CDR3 is made up of 15 amino acids. CDR3: CASSPSGSRTDTQYF. The CDR3 DNA reads as TGTGCCAGCTCACCATCCGGGAGCCGCACAGATACGCAGTATTTT.